The 27 T cell receptor beta chains given below trace back to one sample, sequenced in a study of cytomegalovirus exposure and HLA in healthy donors. This PCR relied on a set of 60 Vbeta primers and 13 Jbeta primers. The assay was immunoSEQ multiplex PCR, and TCRdb's table has in-frame clones only and misses some. The sample yields 100,000 to 150,000 clones, around 73% seen once. Specimen: PBMCs. Receptors originate from a woman aged 40 to 49 in good health and CMV-seropositive.

The V gene is TRBV15, the J gene TRBJ2-5; 8 bases match TRBD2. CDR1 and CDR2 from the germline V gene are LNHNV and YYDKDF (reference sequence). The CDR3 consists of 15 residues. Trimming removed 0 bases from V and 5 bases from J; junction bases left unmatched: 5. This CDR3 reads CATSREQTGGETQYF. CDR3 DNA sequence: TGTGCCACCAGCAGAGAGCAAACGGGAGGGGAGACCCAGTACTTC.

The chain links TRBV29-1 to TRBJ2-7; D unclear. Germline V CDR1 and CDR2: SQVTM, ANQGSEA. The CDR3 length is 11 residues. V lost 4 bases to trimming and J lost 0 bases, with 4 bases between them. The CDR3 region is CSVGLSYEQYF. CDR3 coding DNA: TGCAGCGTTGGACTCTCCTACGAGCAGTACTTC.

V gene TRBV4-3 combines with J gene TRBJ1-2; D unclear. The CDR3 extends over 15 amino acids. V lost 1 base to trimming and J lost 5 bases, with 14 bases between them. CDR1 is LGHNA and CDR2 is YSLEER in the germline V gene. CDR3 in DNA: TGCGCCAGCAGCCAAGCTTATCTGGGCAGTTATGGCTACACCTTC. Translating it yields CASSQAYLGSYGYTF.

This clone was found a few times. This chain connects TRBV5-4 to TRBJ1-6, with 9 bases matching TRBD1. The V segment lost 4 bases and the J segment 8 bases; nucleotides outside the gene matches: 13. CDR1 is SGHNT, CDR2 YYREEE, per germline (reference sequence). This CDR3 is 17 amino acids long. CDR3 bases: TGTGCCAGCAGCGCAACCATCACCGGGACAGGGTATTCACCCCTCCACTTT. This translates into CASSATITGTGYSPLHF.

The chain is built from TRBV9 and TRBJ1-3, with D possibly TRBD1 on 6 matching bases. V was clipped by 0 bases and J by 6 bases, with 10 bases between them. The CDR3 sequence is 14 residues long. The germline gives CDR1 SGDLS, CDR2 YYNGEE. The CDR3 DNA reads TGTGCCAGCAGCGTAGGCGGGGGGCTAAACACCATATATTTT. Translation gives CASSVGGGLNTIYF. The entire variable domain, with the rest obtained from reference TRBV9 and TRBJ1-3, is as follows: DSGVTQTPKHLITATGQRVTLRCSPRSGDLSVYWYQQSLDQGLQFLIQYYNGEERAKGNILERFSAQQFPDLHSELNLSSLELGDSALYFCASSVGGGLNTIYFGEGSWLTVV.

The rearrangement links TRBV5-1 to TRBJ1-2, with 11 nucleotides matching TRBD1. V was clipped by 4 bases and J by 7 bases; unmatched bases: 12. CDR1 is SGHRS, CDR2 YFSETQ, per germline. The CDR3 has 16 amino acids. CDR3 bases: TGCGCCAGCAGCCTCCAGACCGGGACAGGGGGTTCTGGCTACACCTTC. Its translation: CASSLQTGTGGSGYTF.

This clone was seen once. V gene TRBV7-2 combines with J gene TRBJ2-7, with TRBD1 identical over 8 bases. The CDR3 is 13 amino acids. The J segment lost 4 bases and the V segment lost 7 bases, leaving 6 bases of the junction unmatched. Per germline, CDR1 SGHTA and CDR2 FQGNSA. CDR3 loop: CASNPGQAYEQYF. The CDR3 coding sequence is TGTGCCAGCAACCCGGGACAGGCTTACGAGCAGTACTTC.

V gene TRBV7-3 combines with J gene TRBJ2-3; TRBD1 matches at 7 bases. CDR1 and CDR2 from the germline V gene are SGHTA and FQGTGA. CDR3 length: 12 residues. V lost 8 bases to trimming and J lost 7 bases; unmatched junction nucleotides: 6. CDR3 sequence: CASPRGRHTQYF. The CDR3 bases are TGTGCCAGCCCGAGGGGGCGGCATACGCAGTATTTT.

This rearrangement joins TRBV7-9 to TRBJ1-2; 10 bases align to TRBD1. The CDR3 is made up of 14 amino acids. Germline CDR1 reads SEHNR; CDR2 reads FQNEAQ (reference sequence). The CDR3 sequence: CVSGQGEIGYGYTF. The CDR3, as DNA: TGTGTCAGTGGACAGGGGGAGATAGGATATGGCTACACCTTC.

This clone was recorded a few times. This chain's CDR3 is CASSAATGTHEQYF. The CDR3 DNA is TGTGCCAGCAGTGCGGCGACAGGGACCCACGAGCAGTACTTC. The chain carries TRBV6-5 and TRBJ2-7; 7 nucleotides line up with TRBD1. The CDR3 has 14 amino acids. Germline V gene sequence: CDR1 MNHEY, CDR2 SVGAGI. Germline trimming cut 5 bases from V and 5 bases from J; bases unmatched to any gene: 9.

V gene TRBV15 combines with J gene TRBJ1-5; unclear D gene. V was clipped by 1 base and J by 2 bases, with 9 bases between them. The CDR3 has 15 amino acids. Germline CDR1 is LNHNV and CDR2 is YYDKDF (reference sequence). CDR3 DNA sequence: TGTGCCACCAGCAGAGGCCCCGGGGGCAATCAGCCCCAGCATTTT. Encoded protein: CATSRGPGGNQPQHF.

Concerning this clone: The sample holds other DNA sequences that translate to the same CDR3. This sequence joins TRBV4-3 and TRBJ1-2; no definite D call. The CDR3 covers 14 residues. V lost 0 bases and J 4 bases, leaving 9 bases between the germline ends. Germline V gene lookup returns CDR1 LGHNA and CDR2 YSLEER. The CDR3 reads CASSQDRGSYGYTF. The DNA for the CDR3 is TGCGCCAGCAGCCAAGATCGAGGGTCCTATGGCTACACCTTC.

This clone was observed a few times. V and J are TRBV7-9 and TRBJ1-1, with D possibly being TRBD1 (5 bases). The germline gives CDR1 SEHNR, CDR2 FQNEAQ (reference sequence). The CDR3 is made up of 14 amino acids. V lost 5 bases and J lost 3, with 13 bases in between. The CDR3: CASSPWTGDTEAFF. DNA of the CDR3: TGTGCCAGCAGCCCCTGGACGGGGGACACTGAAGCTTTCTTT.

This clone has more than one count but fewer than ten. This CDR3 reads CASSPGTEEETQYF. In nucleotides, the CDR3 is TGTGCCAGCTCACCGGGGACAGAGGAAGAGACCCAGTACTTC. The V gene is TRBV18, the J gene TRBJ2-5; 7 bases align to TRBD1. Germline V gene lookup returns CDR1 KGHSH and CDR2 LQKENI. CDR3 length: 14 residues. V lost 3 bases and J lost 3; bases outside the gene matches: 4.

The genes are TRBV18 and TRBJ1-5; no firm D call. V was cut by 3 bases and J by 8 bases, with 11 bases left in between. The CDR3 contains 13 residues. Germline V lookup: CDR1 KGHSH, CDR2 LQKENI. In DNA, the CDR3 is TGTGCCAGCTCACCGGAGAGCGCGGAGCCCCAGCATTTT. Its translation: CASSPESAEPQHF.

The chain links TRBV5-1 to TRBJ2-7; D is perhaps TRBD1 (6 bases). V lost 4 bases and J lost 1, with 12 bases in between. This CDR3 is built from 14 residues. Germline values: CDR1 SGHRS, CDR2 YFSETQ. The chain's CDR3 is CASSPAQGSYEQYF. CDR3 sequence (DNA): TGCGCCAGCAGCCCTGCACAGGGATCCTACGAGCAGTACTTC.

The genes are TRBV13 and TRBJ2-3; unclear D gene. V was clipped by 4 bases and J by 4 bases, with 9 bases between them. The length of the CDR3 is 13 residues. CDR1 and CDR2 from the germline V gene are PRHDT and FYEKMQ (reference sequence). CDR3 in amino acids: CASSSRPADTQYF. Here the CDR3 DNA reads TGTGCCAGCAGCTCCCGCCCAGCAGATACGCAGTATTTT.

This chain uses TRBV7-2 with TRBJ1-5; TRBD1 agrees at 8 bases. This CDR3 is 14 amino acids long. V lost 5 bases, J lost 7 bases, and 7 bases stayed unmatched. Germline CDR1 and CDR2: SGHTA and FQGNSA. This chain's CDR3 is CASSPNRGRQPQHF. CDR3 sequence (DNA): TGTGCCAGCAGCCCCAACAGGGGGAGACAGCCCCAGCATTTT.

The V call is TRBV18, the J call TRBJ2-7; 9 positions agree with TRBD1. V lost 5 bases to trimming and J lost 1 base; unmatched junction nucleotides: 6. Looked up from germline, CDR1 is KGHSH and CDR2 is LQKENI. The CDR3 is made up of 15 amino acids. CDR3 nucleotides: TGTGCCAGCTCAGCCGGACAGGGGCCGTCCTACGAGCAGTACTTC. The encoded protein is CASSAGQGPSYEQYF.

This chain uses TRBV9 with TRBJ1-2; 9 bases match TRBD1. Germline V gene data show CDR1 as SGDLS and CDR2 as YYNGEE. The junction had 3 bases not matched to a gene; V was cut back by 8 bases and J by 4 bases. The CDR3 has 12 amino acids. The CDR3: CASTGGGYGYTF. The CDR3 bases are TGTGCCAGTACAGGGGGCGGCTATGGCTACACCTTC.

The chain links TRBV2 to TRBJ2-3, with a possible D match to TRBD1 (6 bases). Germline loops: CDR1 SNHLY, CDR2 FYNNEI. V was trimmed by 4 bases and J by 4 bases, leaving 12 bases between them. This CDR3 is 14 amino acids long. The CDR3 DNA reads TGTGCCAGCAGTGTAACACAGGGTGCAGATACGCAGTATTTT. This encodes CASSVTQGADTQYF.

J is TRBJ2-5 and V is TRBV4-3; perhaps TRBD2 as D (6 bases). Per the germline V gene, CDR1 is LGHNA and CDR2 is YSLEER. Trimming stripped 1 base from V and 3 bases from J, with 6 bases between. The CDR3 has 13 amino acids. CDR3 bases: TGCGCCAGCAGCCAAGCGGGGGAAGAGACCCAGTACTTC. Translated, it gives CASSQAGEETQYF.

The chain uses TRBV9 and TRBJ2-2, with TRBD2 identical over 11 bases. The V gene's germline CDR1 is SGDLS and CDR2 YYNGEE. V lost 2 bases and J lost 6; bases outside the gene matches: 6. CDR3 size: 16 residues. The CDR3 loop is CASSVLAGGAPGELFF. The CDR3 bases are TGTGCCAGCAGCGTTCTAGCGGGGGGCGCGCCCGGGGAGCTGTTTTTT.

The chain joins TRBV14 to TRBJ2-2; D is perhaps TRBD2 (5 bases). The CDR3 sequence is 16 residues long. Germline-derived CDR1 and CDR2 are SGHDN and FVKESK. Trimming removed 0 bases at V and 3 bases at J, with 11 bases between. CDR3 loop: CASSQDLRLHTGELFF. CDR3 in DNA: TGTGCCAGCAGCCAAGACCTACGACTACACACCGGGGAGCTGTTTTTT.

The J gene is TRBJ2-3, the V gene TRBV7-2, with 7 nucleotides matching TRBD1. Germline V CDR1 and CDR2: SGHTA, FQGNSA. This CDR3 spans 14 amino acids. Trimming at V came to 5 bases and at J to 5 bases, leaving 7 bases not matched to a gene. CDR3: CASSDRVPLDTQYF. In DNA, the CDR3 is TGTGCCAGCAGCGACAGGGTCCCGCTAGATACGCAGTATTTT.

This chain links TRBV5-4 with TRBJ2-7; 12 nucleotides line up with TRBD2. V shed 0 bases and J 4 bases; nucleotides not matched to a gene: 5. The CDR3 sequence is 16 residues long. CDR1 is SGHNT and CDR2 is YYREEE in the germline V gene (reference sequence). The CDR3 DNA follows: TGTGCCAGCAGCTTGGCCCAGACTAGCGGGGGTTACGAGCAGTACTTC. As protein: CASSLAQTSGGYEQYF.

This chain connects TRBV5-8 to TRBJ2-2; TRBD1 might be the D (7 bases). The V gene lost 5 bases and the J gene lost 4 bases, with 24 bases spanning the gap. Germline CDR1 and CDR2: SGHTS and YDEGEE. This CDR3 has 18 residues. The CDR3 DNA follows: TGTGCCAGCAGACGGGGGAAGTGGGGACAGCCATTCACCGGGGAGCTGTTTTTT. Amino acid sequence: CASRRGKWGQPFTGELFF.